The 15 T cell receptor beta chains below were found in one sample sequenced in a study of cytomegalovirus exposure and HLA in healthy donors. It was with 60 Vbeta and 13 Jbeta primers that the PCR ran. Data came from immunoSEQ multiplex PCR; TCRdb stores just in-frame clones and leaves some out. This sample's table reports some 200,000 clones. The sample comprised PBMCs. The receptors were gathered from a girl aged 2-10 years in good health and CMV-seropositive.

The chain has TRBV6-6 and TRBJ1-5; D call uncertain. The CDR3 is 13 amino acids. Trimming removed 5 bases at V and 0 bases at J, with 5 bases between. The V gene's germline CDR1 is MNHNY and CDR2 SVGAGI (reference sequence). CDR3 DNA: TGTGCCAGCAGTCCAAATAGCAATCAGCCCCAGCATTTT. Encoded protein: CASSPNSNQPQHF.

The chain combines TRBV5-1 with TRBJ2-2; no clear D gene. The CDR3 loop spans 14 amino acids. Per the germline V gene, CDR1 is SGHRS and CDR2 is YFSETQ. The V and J ends lost 7 bases and 0 bases respectively, with 10 bases between them. For the CDR3, the DNA is TGCGCCAGCGGCGGTTACCCGAACACCGGGGAGCTGTTTTTT. This translates into CASGGYPNTGELFF.

The chain combines TRBV19 with TRBJ2-1, with TRBD2 matching over 7 bases. CDR1 LNHDA and CDR2 SQIVND come from the germline V gene (reference sequence). The CDR3 is 12 residues long. V trimming: 7 bases; J trimming: 7 bases; junction bases outside the gene matches: 4. The DNA of the CDR3 is TGTGCCAGTACTGCGGGGGTTAATGAGCAGTTCTTC. This sequence encodes CASTAGVNEQFF. The full variable domain, in which reference TRBV19 and TRBJ2-1 provide the parts outside the CDR3, is DGGITQSPKYLFRKEGQNVTLSCEQNLNHDAMYWYRQDPGQGLRLIYYSQIVNDFQKGDIAEGYSVSREKKESFPLTVTSAQKNPTAFYLCASTAGVNEQFFGPGTRLTVL.

This rearrangement joins TRBV10-1 to TRBJ1-4, with D possibly being TRBD1 (5 bases). This CDR3 region has 13 residues. Germline V lookup: CDR1 WNHNN, CDR2 SYGVQD (reference sequence). Trimming shortened V by 6 bases and J by 5 bases, and 10 bases separated the two germline ends. The CDR3 sequence is CASSPRGNEKLFF. The DNA for the CDR3 is TGCGCCAGCAGCCCTCGGGGGAATGAAAAACTGTTTTTT.

J is TRBJ2-7 and V is TRBV7-9, with a possible D match to TRBD2 (6 bases). Germline CDR1 and CDR2: SEHNR and FQNEAQ (reference sequence). This CDR3 contains 15 residues. V was clipped by 4 bases and J by 1 base, with 14 bases between them. CDR3 nucleotide sequence: TGTGCCAGCAGCTCCAAACCCGGGGGTTCCTACGAGCAGTACTTC. This translates into CASSSKPGGSYEQYF.

The V call is TRBV12-5, the J call TRBJ1-1, with D perhaps TRBD1 (6 bases). Trimming left V 3 bases short and J 3 bases short, with 8 bases between. The CDR3 loop spans 13 amino acids. Germline V gene data show CDR1 as LGHNT and CDR2 as FRNRAP. CDR3 coding DNA: TGTGCTAGTGGTTTCTCAGGGGACACTGAAGCTTTCTTT. Translation: CASGFSGDTEAFF.

The chain carries TRBV19 and TRBJ1-2, with TRBD1 matching over 9 bases. Germline V gives CDR1 LNHDA, CDR2 SQIVND (reference sequence). The CDR3 spans 16 residues. V lost 9 bases to trimming and J lost 2 bases; unmatched junction nucleotides: 13. The CDR3 bases are TGTGCCAGCGAACCTTTTCCGGGACAGGGAAACTATGGCTACACCTTC. Translation: CASEPFPGQGNYGYTF.

The chain recombines TRBV5-1 with TRBJ1-5; TRBD1 is a possible D gene (6 bases). The CDR3 totals 15 residues. V lost 0 bases and J 6 bases, leaving 13 bases between the germline ends. In germline, CDR1 is SGHRS, CDR2 YFSETQ. Written as DNA, the CDR3 is TGCGCCAGCAGCTTGGCTGGGGACATCACTCAGCCCCAGCATTTT. Translation gives CASSLAGDITQPQHF.

This chain uses TRBV29-1 with TRBJ2-4, with 10 nucleotides matching TRBD2. From germline, CDR1 is SQVTM and CDR2 ANQGSEA. The CDR3 loop spans 15 amino acids. V lost 4 bases and J lost 3; bases outside the gene matches: 6. The CDR3 DNA reads as TGCAGCGTTGTGGGAACTAGCGGGGACAAAAACATTCAGTACTTC. Its translation: CSVVGTSGDKNIQYF.

The chain employs TRBV6-4 and TRBJ2-2; 7 nucleotides agree with TRBD1. The CDR3 is 13 amino acids. After removal of 6 bases from V and 6 bases from J, the junction contained 4 bases not matched to a gene. The germline gives CDR1 MRHNA, CDR2 SNTAGT. CDR3 sequence (DNA): TGTGCCAGCAGCCCCCAGGGGGCCGGGGAGCTGTTTTTT. Its translation is CASSPQGAGELFF.

The chain is built from TRBV18 and TRBJ2-7; possibly TRBD1 for D (5 bases). The CDR3 covers 12 residues. The V gene's germline CDR1 is KGHSH and CDR2 LQKENI. Trimming took 4 bases from V and 2 from J, leaving 6 bases between them. The CDR3 sequence: CASSRQTYEQYF. The CDR3 DNA reads TGTGCCAGCTCACGACAGACCTACGAGCAGTACTTC.

This chain links TRBV19 with TRBJ2-7, with 8 bases fitting TRBD2. Trimming took 6 bases from V and 2 from J; bases not matched to a gene: 12. Germline assignment: CDR1 LNHDA and CDR2 SQIVND (reference sequence). This CDR3 is 16 amino acids long. The CDR3 loop reads CASRPKGSSGTYEQYF. The CDR3 DNA is TGTGCCAGTAGACCTAAAGGTAGTAGCGGGACCTACGAGCAGTACTTC.

The gene calls are TRBV19 and TRBJ2-2; D uncertain. In germline, CDR1 is LNHDA, CDR2 SQIVND (reference sequence). The CDR3 sequence is 14 residues long. V was shortened by 3 bases and J by 1 base, with 6 bases between the two germline ends. The CDR3 DNA follows: TGTGCCAGTAGTATGGCAGTGAACACCGGGGAGCTGTTTTTT. This codes for CASSMAVNTGELFF.

The chain has TRBV30 and TRBJ1-5, with no clear D. The V gene lost 1 base and the J gene lost 2 bases, with 6 bases spanning the gap. The CDR3 sequence is 13 residues long. Germline V gives CDR1 GTSNPN, CDR2 SVGIG (reference sequence). In DNA form, the CDR3 reads TGTGCCTGGAGTGGTCAGGGCAATCAGCCCCAGCATTTT. Amino acids: CAWSGQGNQPQHF.

The chain joins TRBV29-1 to TRBJ1-2; weak D call: TRBD1 (6 bases). CDR3 length equals 14 residues. Germline values: CDR1 SQVTM, CDR2 ANQGSEA. The germline V and J ends were trimmed by 3 bases and 4 bases, with 15 bases remaining between them. In DNA, the CDR3 is TGCAGCGTTGATGGGCTCCGAGGGGGCTATGGCTACACCTTC. Amino acid sequence: CSVDGLRGGYGYTF.